The 22 T cell receptor beta chains presented below share a single source sample, sequenced in a study of blood T cells in healthy people across ages. A sample-barcoded 5' primer and a J-beta primer mix were used in a second PCR of roughly 6 to 11 cycles. MiXCR was run by TCRdb on the 5' RACE reads, yielding one entry per CDR3 protein. Altogether approximately 880,000 distinct CDR3 sequences are present, roughly 50% being singletons, with the ten largest covering about an eighth. The sequenced sample consisted of blood. The source of these receptors is a man aged 30 to 45 in good health.

On this clonotype: A much larger clonotype is one base distant, so this may be a read error. This chain's CDR3 is CASLGTGGSEQYF. The CDR3 coding sequence is TGTGCCAGCTTGGGGACAGGGGGAAGTGAGCAGTACTTC. The genes are TRBV12-3 or TRBV12-4 and TRBJ2-5; 11 nucleotides agree with TRBD1. V lost 8 bases to trimming and J lost 11 bases; unmatched junction nucleotides: 10. The CDR3 totals 13 residues.

The genes are TRBV6-5 and TRBJ1-6; possibly TRBD1 for D (5 bases). The CDR3 is made up of 13 amino acids. Germline assignment: CDR1 MNHEY and CDR2 SVGAGI. V was clipped by 11 bases and J by 9 bases, with 17 bases between them. CDR3 DNA sequence: TGTGCCGGCCGGGACTACGGACCTTCACCCCTCCACTTT. Its translation is CAGRDYGPSPLHF.

This chain connects TRBV20-1 to TRBJ2-1, with 12 bases aligning to TRBD2. V was clipped by 3 bases and J by 9 bases; unmatched bases: 12. CDR1 and CDR2 from the germline V gene are DFQATT and SNEGSKA (reference sequence). This CDR3 spans 16 amino acids. DNA of the CDR3: TGCAGTGCTAGGAAACTAGCGGGGGGCGGGGTTGGTGAGCAGTTCTTC. The encoded protein is CSARKLAGGGVGEQFF.

This clonotype was counted a single time. V usage is TRBV28 and J usage is TRBJ1-2, with a possible D match to TRBD1 (5 bases). V was trimmed by 6 bases and J by 7 bases, leaving 12 bases between them. Per the germline V gene, CDR1 is MDHEN and CDR2 is SYDVKM. This CDR3 comprises 12 residues. DNA for the CDR3: TGTGCCAGCAGCGGGACTGTCCTTGGCTACACCTTC. Residues: CASSGTVLGYTF.

The chain recombines TRBV6-6 with TRBJ1-2; D perhaps matches TRBD1 (5 bases). V lost 3 bases and J 3 bases, leaving 17 bases between the germline ends. The CDR3 length is 16 residues. Germline CDR1 is MNHNY and CDR2 is SVGAGI (reference sequence). DNA of the CDR3: TGTGCCAGCAGTTATGGGCAGGGAGGAGGTGACTATGGCTACACCTTC. It translates to CASSYGQGGGDYGYTF.

V usage is TRBV11-1 and J usage is TRBJ2-1, with D unresolved. With 5 bases removed from V and 6 bases from J, the gap between germline ends came to 14 bases. Per the germline V gene, CDR1 is SGHAT and CDR2 is FQDESV (reference sequence). The CDR3 totals 14 residues. CDR3 residues: CASSLPRPRNEQFF. For the CDR3, the DNA is TGTGCCAGCAGCCTCCCTCGGCCTCGCAATGAGCAGTTCTTC.

The genes are TRBV5-6 and TRBJ2-1, with D possibly being TRBD2 (5 bases). The germline V gene encodes CDR1 SGHDT and CDR2 YYEEEE. This CDR3 contains 18 residues. The V end lost 3 bases, the J end lost 7 bases, and 26 bases lay between the germline ends. CDR3: CASSSRLWFEGSGNEQFF. The CDR3 DNA reads as TGTGCCAGCAGCTCGAGGTTATGGTTCGAGGGTAGTGGTAATGAGCAGTTCTTC.

Ten or more counts support this clonotype. This chain joins TRBV5-1 and TRBJ2-5; no reliable D call. This CDR3 is built from 13 residues. Trimming removed 2 bases at V and 5 bases at J, with 10 bases between. CDR1 is SGHRS, CDR2 YFSETQ, per germline. Here the CDR3 reads CASSFGGGETQYF. CDR3 DNA sequence: TGCGCCAGCAGCTTTGGTGGCGGCGAGACCCAGTACTTC.

The J gene is TRBJ2-7, the V gene TRBV10-3; D may be TRBD2 (6 bases). Germline lookup yields CDR1 ENHRY and CDR2 SYGVKD. The CDR3 has 11 amino acids. V dropped 8 bases and J dropped 7 bases, with 12 bases sitting between them. The CDR3 loop is CAIGRAGEQYF. The CDR3, as DNA: TGTGCCATCGGACGAGCGGGTGAGCAGTACTTC.

The gene calls are TRBV20-1 and TRBJ2-3; weak D call: TRBD2 (6 bases). The germline V gene encodes CDR1 DFQATT and CDR2 SNEGSKA (reference sequence). The CDR3 covers 12 residues. This CDR3 is CRGTGGTDTQYF. The CDR3 bases are TGCAGGGGAACTGGGGGGACAGATACGCAGTATTTT.

The CDR3 nucleotides read TGTGCCAGCAGCTTGGCTTCCTGGGGGGGAAACACCATATATTTT. Its protein product is CASSLASWGGNTIYF. The V call is TRBV5-4, the J call TRBJ1-3; a possible D gene is TRBD1 (5 bases). The length of the CDR3 is 15 residues. Germline V CDR1 and CDR2: SGHNT, YYREEE (reference sequence). Trimming took off 0 bases at V and 4 bases at J, with 11 bases between the two ends.

This sequence joins TRBV29-1 and TRBJ2-1, with 9 positions matching TRBD2. The length of the CDR3 is 14 residues. J was trimmed by 4 bases and V by 3 bases; bases with no gene match: 4. The germline V gene encodes CDR1 SQVTM and CDR2 ANQGSEA. The chain's CDR3 is CSVDGAGGYNEQFF. The CDR3 nucleotides are TGCAGCGTTGATGGAGCGGGGGGTTACAATGAGCAGTTCTTC.

This clonotype has just a few counts. The chain links TRBV7-9 to TRBJ2-3, with TRBD1 matching over 7 bases. CDR1 and CDR2 (germline): SEHNR, FQNEAQ (reference sequence). V was clipped by 6 bases and J by 10 bases; unmatched bases: 7. This CDR3 has 12 residues. The CDR3 spells CASRPTGTAQYF. The CDR3 region has the DNA TGTGCCAGCAGACCGACCGGGACAGCGCAGTATTTT.

This clonotype turned up a few times. The chain joins TRBV5-1 to TRBJ2-5; a weak D match, TRBD2 (5 bases). Trimming shortened V by 0 bases and J by 11 bases, and 11 bases separated the two germline ends. Per germline, CDR1 SGHRS and CDR2 YFSETQ. CDR3 length: 12 amino acids. CDR3: CASSLDQREQYF. CDR3 in DNA: TGCGCCAGCAGCTTGGATCAGAGGGAGCAGTACTTC.

This clonotype occurred many times. The rearrangement uses TRBV20-1 and TRBJ2-1; 8 nucleotides align to TRBD2. V trimming: 1 base; J trimming: 12 bases; junction bases outside the gene matches: 8. The CDR3 is 13 amino acids. Germline loops: CDR1 DFQATT, CDR2 SNEGSKA (reference sequence). CDR3 protein: CSARVGRGEVQFF. For the CDR3, the DNA is TGCAGTGCTAGAGTCGGGCGGGGGGAAGTGCAGTTCTTC.

The V call is TRBV11-2, the J call TRBJ2-1; D ambiguous. Germline-derived CDR1 and CDR2 are SGHAT and FQNNGV. V lost 2 bases, J lost 0 bases, and 11 bases lay in between. The CDR3 is 16 amino acids. The CDR3 here is CASSLFTTDSYNEQFF. CDR3 sequence (DNA): TGTGCCAGCAGCTTATTTACGACCGACTCCTACAATGAGCAGTTCTTC.

In this sample, this clonotype turned up a few times. The chain has TRBV20-1 and TRBJ1-1; D possibly corresponds to TRBD1 (5 bases). CDR3 size: 15 residues. The germline V and J ends were trimmed by 6 bases and 1 base, with 18 bases remaining between them. Germline V gene sequence: CDR1 DFQATT, CDR2 SNEGSKA (reference sequence). This CDR3 reads CSAETGTIRNTEAFF. In nucleotides, the CDR3 is TGCAGTGCCGAAACCGGGACCATTAGGAACACTGAAGCTTTCTTT.

V and J are TRBV20-1 and TRBJ2-1, with TRBD1 matching over 10 bases. From germline, CDR1 is DFQATT and CDR2 SNEGSKA (reference sequence). The CDR3 covers 19 residues. Losses at the gene ends were 0 bases for V and 3 bases for J; bases not matched to a gene: 14. CDR3 bases: TGCAGTGCTAGAGATCCGGGGGCAGTCGGACAGGGGGACTACAATGAGCAGTTCTTC. It codes for CSARDPGAVGQGDYNEQFF.

This clonotype occurred a few times. The rearrangement uses TRBV4-1 and TRBJ1-2; tentatively, D is TRBD1 (6 bases). The CDR3 is 14 amino acids. Germline V gene sequence: CDR1 MGHRA, CDR2 YSYEKL. Trimming took 0 bases from V and 6 from J, leaving 11 bases between them. CDR3: CASSQDHREDGYTF. The CDR3 region has the DNA TGCGCCAGCAGCCAAGATCACAGGGAGGATGGCTACACCTTC.

This sequence joins TRBV7-9 and TRBJ1-2; 11 positions agree with TRBD1. The V gene's germline CDR1 is SEHNR and CDR2 FQNEAQ (reference sequence). The CDR3 extends over 17 amino acids. V dropped 1 base and J dropped 3; count of bases not matched to a gene: 7. The CDR3 sequence is CASSLDPEGQGDYGYTF. CDR3 nucleotide sequence: TGTGCCAGCAGCTTAGACCCCGAGGGACAGGGGGACTATGGCTACACCTTC.

This clonotype was seen more than once but under ten times. V and J are TRBV7-8 and TRBJ2-7, with D perhaps matching TRBD1 (6 bases). The germline V and J ends were trimmed by 3 bases and 6 bases, with 12 bases remaining between them. The CDR3 is 13 amino acids. Germline V gene lookup returns CDR1 SGHVS and CDR2 FQNEAQ. The CDR3 protein is CASSLGRGREQYF. The CDR3 DNA reads as TGTGCCAGCAGCTTGGGCAGGGGTCGCGAGCAGTACTTC.

J is TRBJ2-7 and V is TRBV29-1, with D uncertain. Germline V gene sequence: CDR1 SQVTM, CDR2 ANQGSEA. Trimming removed 2 bases at V and 5 bases at J, with 7 bases between. There are 11 residues in the CDR3. The DNA of the CDR3 is TGCAGCGTTGAAATGGGAAACGAGCAGTACTTC. Its translation: CSVEMGNEQYF.